The sequence of this T cell receptor beta chain was determined in a study of cytomegalovirus exposure and HLA in healthy donors. Points on this clone: Antigen unknown.

PCR was performed using 60 Vbeta and 13 Jbeta primers. Libraries were prepared by immunoSEQ multiplex PCR; TCRdb keeps only in-frame clonotypes and omits some of them. The sample lists about 110,000 clones; around 85% were seen once. Findings and caveats of the study: Most TCRs appeared rarely, but some public TCRs recurred in many donors.

V lost 5 bases and J 0 bases, leaving 10 bases between the germline ends. The V gene's germline CDR1 is SGHAT and CDR2 FQNNGV. This CDR3 spans 14 amino acids. The rearrangement links TRBV11-2 to TRBJ2-5; D possibly corresponds to TRBD2 (6 bases). Material for sequencing was PBMCs. This receptor was taken from a man aged 30-40 years in good health and CMV-seronegative. Here the CDR3 reads CASSPGRYQETQYF. The CDR3 region has the DNA TGTGCCAGCAGCCCGGGGAGGTACCAAGAGACCCAGTACTTC.